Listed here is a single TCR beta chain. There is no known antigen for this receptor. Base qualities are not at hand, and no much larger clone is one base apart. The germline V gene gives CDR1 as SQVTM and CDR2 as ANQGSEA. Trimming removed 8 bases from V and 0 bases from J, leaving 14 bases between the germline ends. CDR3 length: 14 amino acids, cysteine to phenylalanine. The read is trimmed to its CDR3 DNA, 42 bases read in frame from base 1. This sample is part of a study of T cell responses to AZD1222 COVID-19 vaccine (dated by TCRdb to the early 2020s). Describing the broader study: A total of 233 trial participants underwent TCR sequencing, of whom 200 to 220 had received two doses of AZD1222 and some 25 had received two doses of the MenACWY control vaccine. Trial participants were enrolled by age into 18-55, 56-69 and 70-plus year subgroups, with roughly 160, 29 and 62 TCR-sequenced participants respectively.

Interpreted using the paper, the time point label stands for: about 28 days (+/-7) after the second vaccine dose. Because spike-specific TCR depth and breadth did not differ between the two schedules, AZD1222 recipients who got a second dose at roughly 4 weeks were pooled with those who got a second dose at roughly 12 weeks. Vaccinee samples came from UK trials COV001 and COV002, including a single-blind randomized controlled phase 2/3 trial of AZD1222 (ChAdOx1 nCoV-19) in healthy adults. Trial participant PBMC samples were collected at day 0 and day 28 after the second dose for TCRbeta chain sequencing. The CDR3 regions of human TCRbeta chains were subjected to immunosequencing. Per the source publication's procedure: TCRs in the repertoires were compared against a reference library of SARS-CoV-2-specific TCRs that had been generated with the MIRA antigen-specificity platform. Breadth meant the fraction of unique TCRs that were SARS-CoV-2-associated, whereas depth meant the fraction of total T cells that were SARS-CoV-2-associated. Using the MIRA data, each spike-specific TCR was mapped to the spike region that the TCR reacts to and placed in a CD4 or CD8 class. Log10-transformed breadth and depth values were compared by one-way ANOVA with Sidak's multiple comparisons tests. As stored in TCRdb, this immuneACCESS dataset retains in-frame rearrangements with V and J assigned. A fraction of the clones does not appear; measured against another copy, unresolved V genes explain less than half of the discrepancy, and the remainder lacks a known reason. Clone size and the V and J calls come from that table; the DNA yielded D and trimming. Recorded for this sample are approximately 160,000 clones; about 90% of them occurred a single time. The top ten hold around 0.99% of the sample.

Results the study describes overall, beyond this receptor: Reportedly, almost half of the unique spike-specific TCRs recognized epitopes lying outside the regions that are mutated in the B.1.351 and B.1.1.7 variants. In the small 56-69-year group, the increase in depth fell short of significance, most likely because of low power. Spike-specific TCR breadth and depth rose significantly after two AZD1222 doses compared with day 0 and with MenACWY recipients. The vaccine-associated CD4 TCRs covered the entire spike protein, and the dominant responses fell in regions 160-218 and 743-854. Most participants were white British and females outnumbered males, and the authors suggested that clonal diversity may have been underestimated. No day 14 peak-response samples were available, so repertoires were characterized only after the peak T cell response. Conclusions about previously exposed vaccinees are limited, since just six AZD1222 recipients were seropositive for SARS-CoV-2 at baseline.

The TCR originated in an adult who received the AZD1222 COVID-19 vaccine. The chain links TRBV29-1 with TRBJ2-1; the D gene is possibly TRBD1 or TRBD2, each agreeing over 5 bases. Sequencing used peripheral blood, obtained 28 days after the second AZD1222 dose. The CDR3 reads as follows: CSFSGTRSYNEQFF. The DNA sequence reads TGCAGCTTCTCCGGGACCCGCTCCTACAATGAGCAGTTCTTC.